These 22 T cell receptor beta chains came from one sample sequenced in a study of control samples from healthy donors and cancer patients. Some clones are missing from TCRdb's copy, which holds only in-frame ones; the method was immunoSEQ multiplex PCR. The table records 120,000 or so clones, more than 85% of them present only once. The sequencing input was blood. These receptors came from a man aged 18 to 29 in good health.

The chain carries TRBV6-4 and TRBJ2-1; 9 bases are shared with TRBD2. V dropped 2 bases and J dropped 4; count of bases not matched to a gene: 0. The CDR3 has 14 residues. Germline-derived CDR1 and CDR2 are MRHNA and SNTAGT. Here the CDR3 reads CASSDAGGYNEQFF. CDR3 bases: TGTGCCAGCAGTGACGCGGGAGGGTACAATGAGCAGTTCTTC.

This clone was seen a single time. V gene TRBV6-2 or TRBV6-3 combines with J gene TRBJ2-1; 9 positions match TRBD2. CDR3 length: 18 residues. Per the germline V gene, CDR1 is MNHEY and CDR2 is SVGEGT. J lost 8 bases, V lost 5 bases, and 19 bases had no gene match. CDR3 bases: TGTGCCAGCAGTCCCGGGACTAGCAACCGCCGCCGGATGGATGAGCAGTTCTTC. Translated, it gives CASSPGTSNRRRMDEQFF.

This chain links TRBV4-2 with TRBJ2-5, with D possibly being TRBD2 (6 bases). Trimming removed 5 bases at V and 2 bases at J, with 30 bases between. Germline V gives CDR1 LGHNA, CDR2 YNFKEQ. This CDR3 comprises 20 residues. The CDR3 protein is CASSTGEGSQPSGPQETQYF. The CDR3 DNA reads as TGTGCCAGCAGCACCGGGGAAGGGTCTCAACCCAGCGGGCCACAAGAGACCCAGTACTTC.

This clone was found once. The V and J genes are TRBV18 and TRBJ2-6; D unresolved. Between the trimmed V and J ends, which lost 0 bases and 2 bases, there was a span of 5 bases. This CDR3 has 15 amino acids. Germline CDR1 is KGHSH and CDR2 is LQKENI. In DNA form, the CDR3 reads TGTGCCAGCTCACCACCGGTAGCTGGGGCCAACGTCCTGACTTTC. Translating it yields CASSPPVAGANVLTF. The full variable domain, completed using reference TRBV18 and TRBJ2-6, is NAGVMQNPRHLVRRRGQEARLRCSPMKGHSHVYWYRQLPEEGLKFMVYLQKENIIDESGMPKERFSAEFPKEGPSILRIQQVVRGDSAAYFCASSPPVAGANVLTFGAGSRLTVL.

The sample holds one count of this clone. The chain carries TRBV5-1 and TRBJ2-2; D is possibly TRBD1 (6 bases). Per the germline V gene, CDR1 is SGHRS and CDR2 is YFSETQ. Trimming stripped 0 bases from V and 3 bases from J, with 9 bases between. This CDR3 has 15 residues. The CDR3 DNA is TGCGCCAGCAGCTTGGACAGGGTCGACACCGGGGAGCTGTTTTTT. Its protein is CASSLDRVDTGELFF.

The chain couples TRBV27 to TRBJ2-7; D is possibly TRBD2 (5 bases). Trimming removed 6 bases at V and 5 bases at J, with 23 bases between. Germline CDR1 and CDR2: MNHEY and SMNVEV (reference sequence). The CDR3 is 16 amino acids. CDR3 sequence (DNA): TGTGCCAGCAGAGACCGTGCCGGGATTTCGCCCAACGAGCAGTACTTC. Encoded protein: CASRDRAGISPNEQYF.

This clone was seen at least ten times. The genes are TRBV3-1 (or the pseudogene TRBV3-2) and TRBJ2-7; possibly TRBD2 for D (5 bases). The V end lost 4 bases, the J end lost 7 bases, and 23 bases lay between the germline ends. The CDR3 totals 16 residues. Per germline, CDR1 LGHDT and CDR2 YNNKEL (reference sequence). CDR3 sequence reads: CASSRRSSSTTGEQYF. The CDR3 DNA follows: TGTGCCAGCAGCCGTCGTTCTAGCTCAACCACGGGGGAGCAGTACTTC.

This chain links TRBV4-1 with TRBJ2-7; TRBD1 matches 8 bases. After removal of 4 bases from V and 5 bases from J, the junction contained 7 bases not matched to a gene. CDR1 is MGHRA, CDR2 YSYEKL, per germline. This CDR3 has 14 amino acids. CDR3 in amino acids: CASSLRQGRHEQYF. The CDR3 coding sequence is TGCGCCAGCAGCCTAAGACAGGGGCGACACGAGCAGTACTTC.

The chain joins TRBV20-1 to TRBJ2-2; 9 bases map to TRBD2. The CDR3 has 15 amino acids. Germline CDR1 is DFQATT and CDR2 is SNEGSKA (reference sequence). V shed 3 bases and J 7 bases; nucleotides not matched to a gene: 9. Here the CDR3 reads CSASLWREGFGELFF. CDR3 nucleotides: TGCAGTGCTAGTTTGTGGCGGGAGGGGTTCGGGGAGCTGTTTTTT.

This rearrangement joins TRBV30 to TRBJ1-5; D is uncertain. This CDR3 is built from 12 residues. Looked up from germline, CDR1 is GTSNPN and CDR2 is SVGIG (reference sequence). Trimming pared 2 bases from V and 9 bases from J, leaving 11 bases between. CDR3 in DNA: TGTGCCTGGAGTCCGTACCTAGGGCCCCAGCATTTT. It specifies CAWSPYLGPQHF.

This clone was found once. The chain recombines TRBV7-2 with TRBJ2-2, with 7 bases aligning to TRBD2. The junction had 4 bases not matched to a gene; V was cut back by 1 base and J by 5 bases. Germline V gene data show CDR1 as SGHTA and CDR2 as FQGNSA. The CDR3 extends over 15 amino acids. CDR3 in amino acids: CASSLGGSRTGELFF. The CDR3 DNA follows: TGTGCCAGCAGCTTAGGCGGGAGTCGAACCGGGGAGCTGTTTTTT.

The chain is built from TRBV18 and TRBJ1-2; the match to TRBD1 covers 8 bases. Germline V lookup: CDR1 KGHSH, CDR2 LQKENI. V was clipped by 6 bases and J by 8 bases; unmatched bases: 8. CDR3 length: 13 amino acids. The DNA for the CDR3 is TGTGCCAGCTCGCCGGACAGGGTCTACGGCTACACCTTC. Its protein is CASSPDRVYGYTF.

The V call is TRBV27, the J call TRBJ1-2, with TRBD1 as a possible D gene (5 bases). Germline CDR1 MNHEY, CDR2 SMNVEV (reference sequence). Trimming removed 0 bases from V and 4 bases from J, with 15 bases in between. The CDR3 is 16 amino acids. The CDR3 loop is CASSLSGQGRSYGYTF. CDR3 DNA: TGTGCCAGCAGTTTATCAGGCCAGGGTAGGAGCTATGGCTACACCTTC.

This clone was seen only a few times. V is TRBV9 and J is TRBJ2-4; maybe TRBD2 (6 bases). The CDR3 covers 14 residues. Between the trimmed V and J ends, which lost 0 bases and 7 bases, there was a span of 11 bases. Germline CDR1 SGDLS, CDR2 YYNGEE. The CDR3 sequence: CASSVDGRENIQYF. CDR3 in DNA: TGTGCCAGCAGCGTAGACGGGAGAGAGAACATTCAGTACTTC. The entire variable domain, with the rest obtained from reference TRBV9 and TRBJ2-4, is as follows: DSGVTQTPKHLITATGQRVTLRCSPRSGDLSVYWYQQSLDQGLQFLIQYYNGEERAKGNILERFSAQQFPDLHSELNLSSLELGDSALYFCASSVDGRENIQYFGAGTRLSVL.

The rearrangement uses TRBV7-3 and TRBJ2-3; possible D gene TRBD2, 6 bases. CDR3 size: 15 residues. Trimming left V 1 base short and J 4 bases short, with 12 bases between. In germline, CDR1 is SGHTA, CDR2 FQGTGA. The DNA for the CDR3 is TGTGCCAGCAGCTTAAAAGCAGGGAGGCCAGATACGCAGTATTTT. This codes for CASSLKAGRPDTQYF.

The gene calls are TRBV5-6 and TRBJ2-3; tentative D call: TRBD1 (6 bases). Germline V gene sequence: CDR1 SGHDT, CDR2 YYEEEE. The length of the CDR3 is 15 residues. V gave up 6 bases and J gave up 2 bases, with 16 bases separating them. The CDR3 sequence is CASIAYRVYTDTQYF. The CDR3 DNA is TGTGCCAGCATCGCTTACAGGGTTTACACAGATACGCAGTATTTT.

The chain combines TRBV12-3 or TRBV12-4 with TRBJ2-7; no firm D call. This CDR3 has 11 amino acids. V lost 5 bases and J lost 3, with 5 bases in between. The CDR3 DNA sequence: TGTGCCAGCAGTCCCAACTACGAGCAGTACTTC. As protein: CASSPNYEQYF.

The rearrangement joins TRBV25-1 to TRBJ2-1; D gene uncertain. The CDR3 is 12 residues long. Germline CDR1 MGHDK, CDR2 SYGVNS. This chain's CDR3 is CCAGNSYNEQFF. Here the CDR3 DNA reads TGTTGTGCAGGTAACTCCTACAATGAGCAGTTCTTC. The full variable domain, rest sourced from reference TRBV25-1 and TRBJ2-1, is EADIYQTPRYLVIGTGKKITLECSQTMGHDKMYWYQQDPGMELHLIHYSYGVNSTEKGDLSSESTVSRIRTEHFPLTLESARPSHTSQYLCCAGNSYNEQFFGPGTRLTVL.

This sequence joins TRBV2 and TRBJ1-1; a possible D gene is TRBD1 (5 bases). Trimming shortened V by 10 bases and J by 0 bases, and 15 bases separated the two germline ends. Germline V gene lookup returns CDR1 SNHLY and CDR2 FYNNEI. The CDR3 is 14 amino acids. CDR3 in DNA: TGTGCCAACGCGGGACTCTCTCTGAACACTGAAGCTTTCTTT. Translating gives CANAGLSLNTEAFF.

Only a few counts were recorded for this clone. Here the CDR3 reads CAWSELSSYNSPLHF. As DNA, the CDR3 is TGTGCCTGGAGTGAGCTTAGCTCCTATAATTCACCCCTCCACTTT. This chain connects TRBV30 to TRBJ1-6; D remains ambiguous. This CDR3 has 15 amino acids. The V end lost 1 base, the J end lost 0 bases, and 7 bases lay between the germline ends. Germline CDR1 is GTSNPN and CDR2 is SVGIG (reference sequence).

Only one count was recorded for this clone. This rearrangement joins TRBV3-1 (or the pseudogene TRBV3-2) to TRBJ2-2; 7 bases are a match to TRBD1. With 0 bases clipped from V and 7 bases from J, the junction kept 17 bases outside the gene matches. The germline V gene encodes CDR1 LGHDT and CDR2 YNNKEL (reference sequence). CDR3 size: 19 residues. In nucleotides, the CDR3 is TGTGCCAGCAGCCAAGATAGGGGAAGGGAAGGGGGCGCGGACGGGGAGCTGTTTTTT. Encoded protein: CASSQDRGREGGADGELFF.

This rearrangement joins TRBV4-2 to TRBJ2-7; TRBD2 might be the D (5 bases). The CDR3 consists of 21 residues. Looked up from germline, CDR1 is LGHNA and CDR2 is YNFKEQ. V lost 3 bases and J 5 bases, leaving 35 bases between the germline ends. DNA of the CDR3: TGTGCCAGCAGCCAGAGCGGCATCCCCCTTAACGATCGGTCCCTAGGCCACGAGCAGTACTTC. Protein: CASSQSGIPLNDRSLGHEQYF.